The T cell receptor beta chain described here comes from a study of T cells in Graves' hyperthyroidism and ophthalmopathy. Unmatched junction bases numbered 4, after V lost 5 bases and J lost 1 base. CDR1 SEHNR and CDR2 FQNEAQ come from the germline V gene (reference sequence). CDR3 length equals 15 residues. Amplification yielded TCR beta CDR3 regions, with RNA transcripts as the source. HTBI primers were the set used in a first-round RT-PCR of the TCR CDR3. MiXCR, applied by TCRdb to the multiplex PCR reads, yields one record per CDR3 protein. The table includes over 650,000 distinct CDR3 sequences, roughly 46% detected once. On this clonotype itself: Antigen unknown.

Points from the study as a whole: Ophthalmopathy was separated from stable hyperthyroidism by a 13 V-J model. For ophthalmopathy, model prediction preceded onset by a median roughly 6.5 months.

Sequenced material: peripheral blood or thyroid tissue (not recorded which). This chain uses TRBV7-9 with TRBJ2-7; 11 bases fit TRBD1. This receptor was obtained from an adult man with Graves' disease, either hyperthyroidism or ophthalmopathy (not recorded which). This CDR3 is CASSGDRGVSYEQYF. In DNA form, the CDR3 reads TGTGCCAGCAGCGGGGACAGGGGGGTTTCCTACGAGCAGTACTTC.